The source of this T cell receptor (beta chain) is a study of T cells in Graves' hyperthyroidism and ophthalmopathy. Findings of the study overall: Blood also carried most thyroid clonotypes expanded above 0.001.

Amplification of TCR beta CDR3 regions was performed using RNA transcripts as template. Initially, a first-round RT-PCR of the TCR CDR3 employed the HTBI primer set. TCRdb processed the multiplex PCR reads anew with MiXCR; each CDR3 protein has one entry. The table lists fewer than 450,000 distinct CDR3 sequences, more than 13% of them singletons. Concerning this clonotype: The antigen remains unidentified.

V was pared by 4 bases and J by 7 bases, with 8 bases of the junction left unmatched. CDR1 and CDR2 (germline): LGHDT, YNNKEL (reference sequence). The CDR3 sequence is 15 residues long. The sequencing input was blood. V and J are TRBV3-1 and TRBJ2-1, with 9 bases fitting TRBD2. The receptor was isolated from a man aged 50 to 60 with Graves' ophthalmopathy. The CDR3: CASSPMREGRNEQFF. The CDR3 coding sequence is TGTGCCAGCAGCCCGATGCGGGAGGGCCGTAATGAGCAGTTCTTC.